This T cell receptor beta chain was sequenced for a study of Graves' ophthalmopathy and Graves' hyperthyroidism. TCR beta CDR3 amplification used RNA transcripts. In the first round, RT-PCR was carried out with HTBI primers, and a multiplex PCR formed the second round. TCRdb used MiXCR to reprocess the multiplex PCR reads, holding one entry per CDR3 protein. The sample contains about 640,000 distinct CDR3 sequences, more than 40% of which appear only once. This clonotype was counted a single time. Since the CDR3 does not end with the conserved phenylalanine or tryptophan, this likely comes from a read error. It is unclear where the CDR3 begins or ends on the DNA, so no DNA is shown, and the CDR3 is as TCRdb lists it. The sequenced material came from peripheral blood. This TCR derives from an adult man with Graves' ophthalmopathy.

This CDR3 reads CASSVVADTNT. V gene TRBV9 combines with J gene TRBJ2-5. Germline CDR1 SGDLS, CDR2 YYNGEE. The CDR3 adds up to 11 amino acids, both ends counted.